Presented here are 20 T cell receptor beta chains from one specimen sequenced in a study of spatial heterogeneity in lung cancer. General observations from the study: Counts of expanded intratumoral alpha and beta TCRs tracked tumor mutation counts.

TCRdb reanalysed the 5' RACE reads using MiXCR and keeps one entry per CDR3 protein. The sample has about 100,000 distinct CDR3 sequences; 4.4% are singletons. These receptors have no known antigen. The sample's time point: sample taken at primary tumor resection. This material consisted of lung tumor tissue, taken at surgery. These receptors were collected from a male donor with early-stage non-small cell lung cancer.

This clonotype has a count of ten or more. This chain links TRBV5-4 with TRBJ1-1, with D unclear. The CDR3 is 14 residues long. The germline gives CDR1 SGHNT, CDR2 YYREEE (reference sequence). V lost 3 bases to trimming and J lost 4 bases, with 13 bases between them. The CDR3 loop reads CASSSLAAPTEAFF. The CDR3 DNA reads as TGTGCCAGCAGCTCGTTGGCGGCGCCCACTGAAGCTTTCTTT.

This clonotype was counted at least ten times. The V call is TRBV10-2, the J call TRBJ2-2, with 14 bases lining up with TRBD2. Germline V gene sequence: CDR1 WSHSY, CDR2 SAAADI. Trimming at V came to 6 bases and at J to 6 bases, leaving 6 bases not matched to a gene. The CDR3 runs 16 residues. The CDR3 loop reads CASRRGLAGDSGELFF. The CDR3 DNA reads TGCGCCAGCAGGAGGGGACTAGCGGGAGATTCCGGGGAGCTGTTTTTT.

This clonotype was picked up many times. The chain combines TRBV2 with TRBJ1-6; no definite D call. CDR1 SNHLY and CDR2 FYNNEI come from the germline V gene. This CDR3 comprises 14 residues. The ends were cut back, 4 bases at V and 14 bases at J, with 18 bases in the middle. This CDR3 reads CASSGGTYPTALHF. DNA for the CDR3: TGTGCCAGCAGTGGAGGAACCTATCCAACGGCCCTCCACTTT.

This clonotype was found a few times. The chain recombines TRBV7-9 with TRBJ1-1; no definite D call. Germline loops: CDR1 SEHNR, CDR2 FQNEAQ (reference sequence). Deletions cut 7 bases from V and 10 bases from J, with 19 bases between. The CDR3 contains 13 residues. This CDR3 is CASIPFAARLAFF. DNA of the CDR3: TGTGCCAGCATCCCCTTCGCAGCCCGCCTAGCTTTCTTT. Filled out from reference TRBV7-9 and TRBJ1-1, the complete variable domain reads DTGVSQNPRHKITKRGQNVTFRCDPISEHNRLYWYRQTLGQGPEFLTYFQNEAQLEKSRLLSDRFSAERPKGSFSTLEIQRTEQGDSAMYLCASIPFAARLAFFGQGTRLTVV.

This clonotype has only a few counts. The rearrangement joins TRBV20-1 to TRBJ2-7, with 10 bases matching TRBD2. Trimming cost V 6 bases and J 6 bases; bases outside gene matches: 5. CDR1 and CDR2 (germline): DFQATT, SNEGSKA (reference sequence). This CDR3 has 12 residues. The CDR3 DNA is TGCAGTGCGGCCGGGACTAGCGCCGAGCAGTACTTC. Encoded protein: CSAAGTSAEQYF.

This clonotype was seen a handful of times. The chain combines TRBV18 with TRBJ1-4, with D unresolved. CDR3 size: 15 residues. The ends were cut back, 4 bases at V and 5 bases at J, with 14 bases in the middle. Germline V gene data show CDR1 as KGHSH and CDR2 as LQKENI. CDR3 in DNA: TGTGCCAGCTCACAACTCACAGAAGAGAATGAAAAACTGTTTTTT. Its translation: CASSQLTEENEKLFF. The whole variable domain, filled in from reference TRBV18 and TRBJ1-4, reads NAGVMQNPRHLVRRRGQEARLRCSPMKGHSHVYWYRQLPEEGLKFMVYLQKENIIDESGMPKERFSAEFPKEGPSILRIQQVVRGDSAAYFCASSQLTEENEKLFFGSGTQLSVL.

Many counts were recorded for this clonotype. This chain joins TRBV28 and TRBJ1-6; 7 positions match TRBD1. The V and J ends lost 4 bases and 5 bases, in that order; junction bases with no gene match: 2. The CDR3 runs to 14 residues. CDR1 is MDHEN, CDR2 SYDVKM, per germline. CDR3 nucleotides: TGTGCCAGCAGTTCTACAGGGGATAATTCACCCCTCCACTTT. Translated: CASSSTGDNSPLHF.

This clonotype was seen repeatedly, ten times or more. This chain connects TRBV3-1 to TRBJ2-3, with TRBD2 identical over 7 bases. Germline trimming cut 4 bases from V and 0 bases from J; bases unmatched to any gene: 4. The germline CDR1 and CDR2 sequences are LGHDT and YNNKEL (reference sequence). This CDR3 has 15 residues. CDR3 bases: TGTGCCAGCAGCCTCAGCGGGGCTAGCACAGATACGCAGTATTTT. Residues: CASSLSGASTDTQYF.

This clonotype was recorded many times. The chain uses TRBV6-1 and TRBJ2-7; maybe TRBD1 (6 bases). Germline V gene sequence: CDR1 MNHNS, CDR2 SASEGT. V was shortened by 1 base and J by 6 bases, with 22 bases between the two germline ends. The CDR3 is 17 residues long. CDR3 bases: TGTGCCAGCAGTGAAGGGGCCTATACAGGGACCCGTCGCGAGCAGTACTTC. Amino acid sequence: CASSEGAYTGTRREQYF.

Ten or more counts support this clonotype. The CDR3 DNA is TGCGCCAGCAGCCCAACCGGACTAGCGGGAGATCATGAGCAGTTCTTC. Encoded protein: CASSPTGLAGDHEQFF. The rearrangement links TRBV5-1 to TRBJ2-1; 13 bases map to TRBD2. Trimming took 4 bases from V and 8 from J; bases not matched to a gene: 9. The germline CDR1 and CDR2 sequences are SGHRS and YFSETQ. The CDR3 totals 16 residues.

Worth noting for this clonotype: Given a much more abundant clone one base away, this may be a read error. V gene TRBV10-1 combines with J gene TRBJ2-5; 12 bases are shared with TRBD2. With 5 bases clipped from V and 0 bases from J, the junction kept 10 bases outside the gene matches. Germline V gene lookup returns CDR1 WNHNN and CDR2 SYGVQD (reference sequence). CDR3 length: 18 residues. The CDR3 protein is CASSPGLAGGPDQETQYF. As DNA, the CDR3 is TGCGCCAGCAGTCCCGGGCTAGCGGGAGGGCCTGACCAAGAGACCCAGTACTTC.

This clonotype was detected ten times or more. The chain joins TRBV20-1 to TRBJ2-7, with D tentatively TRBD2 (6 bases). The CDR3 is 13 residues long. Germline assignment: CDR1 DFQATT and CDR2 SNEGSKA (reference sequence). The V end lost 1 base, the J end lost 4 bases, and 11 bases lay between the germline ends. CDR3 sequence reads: CSARAGVLYEQYF. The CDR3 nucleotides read TGCAGTGCTAGAGCGGGGGTATTGTACGAGCAGTACTTC.

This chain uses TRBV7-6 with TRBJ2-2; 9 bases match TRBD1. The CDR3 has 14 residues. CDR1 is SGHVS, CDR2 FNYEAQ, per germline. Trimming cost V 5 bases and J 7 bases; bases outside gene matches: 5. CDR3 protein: CASSRTGGFGELFF. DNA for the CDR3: TGTGCCAGCAGCCGTACAGGGGGCTTCGGGGAGCTGTTTTTT.

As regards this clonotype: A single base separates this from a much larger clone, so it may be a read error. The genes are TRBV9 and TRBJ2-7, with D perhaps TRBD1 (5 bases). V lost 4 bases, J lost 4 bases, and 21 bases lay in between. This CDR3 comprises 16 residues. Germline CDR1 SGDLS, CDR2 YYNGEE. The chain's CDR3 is CASSRLDTSLGYEQYF. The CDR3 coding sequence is TGTGCCAGCAGCAGGTTGGACACCTCGTTAGGTTACGAGCAGTACTTC.

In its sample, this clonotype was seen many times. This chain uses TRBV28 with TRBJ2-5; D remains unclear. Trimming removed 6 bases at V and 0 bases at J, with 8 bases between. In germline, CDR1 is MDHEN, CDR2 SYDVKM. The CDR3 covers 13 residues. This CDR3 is CASRGMNQETQYF. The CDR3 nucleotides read TGTGCCAGCAGGGGAATGAACCAAGAGACCCAGTACTTC. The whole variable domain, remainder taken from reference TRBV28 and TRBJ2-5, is DVKVTQSSRYLVKRTGEKVFLECVQDMDHENMFWYRQDPGLGLRLIYFSYDVKMKEKGDIPEGYSVSREKKERFSLILESASTNQTSMYLCASRGMNQETQYFGPGTRLLVL.

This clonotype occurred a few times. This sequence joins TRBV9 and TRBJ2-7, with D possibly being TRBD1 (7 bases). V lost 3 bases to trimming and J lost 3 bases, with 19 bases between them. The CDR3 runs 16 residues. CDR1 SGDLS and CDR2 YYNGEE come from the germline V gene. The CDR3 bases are TGTGCCAGCAGCGAGGGGGCTGTATCGGGAGACTACGAGCAGTACTTC. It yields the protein CASSEGAVSGDYEQYF. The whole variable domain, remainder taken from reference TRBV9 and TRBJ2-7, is DSGVTQTPKHLITATGQRVTLRCSPRSGDLSVYWYQQSLDQGLQFLIQYYNGEERAKGNILERFSAQQFPDLHSELNLSSLELGDSALYFCASSEGAVSGDYEQYFGPGTRLTVT.

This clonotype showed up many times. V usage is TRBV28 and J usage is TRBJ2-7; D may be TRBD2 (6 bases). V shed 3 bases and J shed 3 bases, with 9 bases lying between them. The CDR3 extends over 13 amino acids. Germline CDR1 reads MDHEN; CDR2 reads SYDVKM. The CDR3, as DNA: TGTGCCAGCAGTTTTGCGGGACGCTACGAGCAGTACTTC. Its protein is CASSFAGRYEQYF.

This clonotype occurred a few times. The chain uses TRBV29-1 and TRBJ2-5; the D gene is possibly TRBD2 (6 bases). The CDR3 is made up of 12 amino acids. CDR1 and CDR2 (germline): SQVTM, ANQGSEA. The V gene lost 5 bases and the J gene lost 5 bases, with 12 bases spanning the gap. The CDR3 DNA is TGCAGCGTTCGGGAGCCCAGGGAGACCCAGTACTTC. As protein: CSVREPRETQYF.

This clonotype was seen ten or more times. The CDR3 is CASSPARGSTQYF. For the CDR3, the DNA is TGTGCCAGCTCACCAGCCAGGGGGTCTACGCAGTATTTT. This chain uses TRBV18 with TRBJ2-3, with 7 bases matching TRBD1. The length of the CDR3 is 13 residues. Germline assignment: CDR1 KGHSH and CDR2 LQKENI. J was trimmed by 8 bases and V by 2 bases; bases with no gene match: 4.

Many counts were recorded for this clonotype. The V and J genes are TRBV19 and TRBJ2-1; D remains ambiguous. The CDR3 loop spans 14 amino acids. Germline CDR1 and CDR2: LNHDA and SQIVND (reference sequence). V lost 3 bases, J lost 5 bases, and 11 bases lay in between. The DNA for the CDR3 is TGTGCCAGTAGTATTCGTTTGGGGAACAATGAGCAGTTCTTC. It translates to CASSIRLGNNEQFF.